These 10 T cell receptor beta chains originate from one sample sequenced in a study of cytomegalovirus exposure and HLA in healthy donors. 60 Vbeta and 13 Jbeta primers were used in PCR. Profiled with immunoSEQ multiplex PCR; TCRdb holds only in-frame clones, not every one. The listing contains 100,000 to 150,000 clones. The source material was PBMCs. The receptor set was obtained from a man aged 25 to 40 in good health and CMV-seronegative.

The chain employs TRBV4-1 and TRBJ1-3, with D possibly TRBD1 on 6 matching bases. The germline V gene has CDR1 MGHRA and CDR2 YSYEKL. V was shortened by 5 bases and J by 5 bases, with 10 bases between the two germline ends. The CDR3 consists of 13 residues. CDR3 in DNA: TGCGCCAGCAGCGTCGACAGGAGAAACACCATATATTTT. The encoded protein is CASSVDRRNTIYF.

The chain carries TRBV7-6 and TRBJ2-3; D is uncertain. Looked up from germline, CDR1 is SGHVS and CDR2 is FNYEAQ. This CDR3 is built from 14 residues. Trimming left V 6 bases short and J 0 bases short, with 10 bases between. The chain's CDR3 is CASRRGSSTDTQYF. CDR3 nucleotides: TGTGCCAGCAGACGAGGTTCGAGCACAGATACGCAGTATTTT. Full variable domain (rest looked up from reference TRBV7-6 and TRBJ2-3): GAGVSQSPRYKVTKRGQDVALRCDPISGHVSLYWYRQALGQGPEFLTYFNYEAQQDKSGLPNDRFSAERPEGSISTLTIQRTEQRDSAMYRCASRRGSSTDTQYFGPGTRLTVL.

The chain couples TRBV27 to TRBJ2-7; D is possibly TRBD2 (6 bases). Trimming removed 5 bases at V and 6 bases at J, with 11 bases between. Per germline, CDR1 MNHEY and CDR2 SMNVEV (reference sequence). The CDR3 is 12 amino acids. The CDR3 coding sequence is TGTGCCAGCAGTCCGACTAGTGGCGAGCAGTACTTC. Translation gives CASSPTSGEQYF.

The chain recombines TRBV28 with TRBJ1-5, with D possibly TRBD1 on 5 matching bases. CDR1 is MDHEN, CDR2 SYDVKM, per germline. This CDR3 contains 14 residues. Trimming shortened V by 6 bases and J by 5 bases, and 14 bases separated the two germline ends. In nucleotides, the CDR3 is TGTGCCAGCAGGAAGTTACAGGAGCATCAGCCCCAGCATTTT. Protein product: CASRKLQEHQPQHF.

The chain recombines TRBV5-1 with TRBJ1-3; 9 bases agree with TRBD1. V dropped 3 bases and J dropped 0; count of bases not matched to a gene: 4. The CDR3 covers 16 residues. Germline loops: CDR1 SGHRS, CDR2 YFSETQ. CDR3 loop: CASSSGQGLSGNTIYF. The CDR3 nucleotides read TGCGCCAGCAGCTCGGGACAGGGTCTCTCTGGAAACACCATATATTTT.

This rearrangement joins TRBV6-1 to TRBJ2-7; D gene ambiguous. The germline V and J ends were trimmed by 1 base and 4 bases, with 5 bases remaining between them. The CDR3 length is 12 residues. In germline, CDR1 is MNHNS, CDR2 SASEGT. In nucleotides, the CDR3 is TGTGCCAGCAGTGAAGGGGCTTACGAGCAGTACTTC. This gives the protein CASSEGAYEQYF.

As concerns this clone: Germline and junction disagree at one end, which may indicate a read error. The chain couples TRBV10-3 to TRBJ1-4; tentative D call: TRBD1 (5 bases). This CDR3 has 9 amino acids. Germline CDR1 and CDR2: ENHRY and SYGVKD. Here the CDR3 reads CAISHTGDF. The CDR3 coding sequence is TGTGCCATCAGTCACACGGGGGATTTT.

The rearrangement uses TRBV7-9 and TRBJ2-7, with 10 bases identical to TRBD2. Germline CDR1 SEHNR, CDR2 FQNEAQ (reference sequence). The ends lost 10 bases at V and 5 bases at J; junction bases unmatched: 11. The CDR3 sequence is 14 residues long. The CDR3 region is CAIQAGGLWNEQYF. In nucleotides, the CDR3 is TGTGCCATCCAAGCGGGAGGGCTCTGGAACGAGCAGTACTTC.

The J gene is TRBJ1-4, the V gene TRBV6-1; TRBD1 is a possible D gene (5 bases). The CDR3 sequence is 14 residues long. CDR1 MNHNS and CDR2 SASEGT come from the germline V gene. V lost 4 bases and J 1 base, leaving 7 bases between the germline ends. CDR3 loop: CASSGRGTNEKLFF. In DNA form, the CDR3 reads TGTGCCAGCAGTGGAAGGGGAACTAATGAAAAACTGTTTTTT.

The chain combines TRBV27 with TRBJ1-2; no reliable D call. CDR1 is MNHEY and CDR2 is SMNVEV in the germline V gene (reference sequence). This CDR3 spans 11 amino acids. Trimming took 8 bases from V and 8 from J, leaving 12 bases between them. The CDR3 loop reads CASGSGEGYTF. CDR3 coding DNA: TGTGCCAGCGGGTCAGGTGAGGGCTACACCTTC.